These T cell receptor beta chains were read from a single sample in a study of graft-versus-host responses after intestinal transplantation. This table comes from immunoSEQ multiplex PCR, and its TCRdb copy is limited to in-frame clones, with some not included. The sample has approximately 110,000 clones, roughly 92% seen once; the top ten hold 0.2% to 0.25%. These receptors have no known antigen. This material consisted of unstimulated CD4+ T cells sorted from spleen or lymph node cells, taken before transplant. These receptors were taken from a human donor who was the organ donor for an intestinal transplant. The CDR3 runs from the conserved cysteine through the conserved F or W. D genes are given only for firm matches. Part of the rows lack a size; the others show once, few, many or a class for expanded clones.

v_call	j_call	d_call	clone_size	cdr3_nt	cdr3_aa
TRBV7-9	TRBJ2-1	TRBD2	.	TGTGCCAGCAGCTTAGCGGGGACTAGCGATCAGCAGTTCTTC	CASSLAGTSDQQFF
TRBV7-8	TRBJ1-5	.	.	TGTGCCAGCAGCTTAGTATTGGGTGGGAATCAGCCCCAGCATTTT	CASSLVLGGNQPQHF
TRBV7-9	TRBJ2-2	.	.	TGTGCCAGCAGTCCCCGACGGGGGCGACCGAACACCGGGGAGCTGTTTTTT	CASSPRRGRPNTGELFF
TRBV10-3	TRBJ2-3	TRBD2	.	TGTGCCATCAATAATGGGACTAGCGGGAGGCAGTATTTT	CAINNGTSGRQYF
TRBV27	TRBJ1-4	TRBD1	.	TGTGCCAGCAGTTTTTTTCCCTCAGGGGGCCCCGGGGGGGAGAGGGAAAAACTGTTTTTT	CASSFFPSGGPGGEREKLFF
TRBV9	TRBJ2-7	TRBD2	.	TGTGCCAGCAGCGTATCGGCTAGCGGGCGGTACGAGCAGTACTTC	CASSVSASGRYEQYF
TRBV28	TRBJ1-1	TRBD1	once	TGTGCCAGCAGGGACAGGCTCATGAACACTGAAGCTTTCTTT	CASRDRLMNTEAFF
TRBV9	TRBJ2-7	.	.	TGTGCCAGCAGCCCCCAAGACGGCTACGAGCAGTACTTC	CASSPQDGYEQYF
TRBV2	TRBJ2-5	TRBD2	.	TGTGCCAGCAGTCCCGGGACTAGCGGGAGGAAGACCCAGTACTTC	CASSPGTSGRKTQYF
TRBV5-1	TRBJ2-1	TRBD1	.	TGCGCCAGCAGCTTATTCAGGGGACAGCTCCCTTACAATGAGCAGTTCTTC	CASSLFRGQLPYNEQFF
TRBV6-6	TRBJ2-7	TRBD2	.	TGTGCCAGCAGTTACTCGCGGGAGGGCAGTCAGTACTTC	CASSYSREGSQYF
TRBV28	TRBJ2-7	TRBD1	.	TGTGCCAGCAGTTTCAGGGGGCGCGAGCAGTACTTC	CASSFRGREQYF
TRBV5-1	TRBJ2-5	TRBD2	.	TGCGCCAGCAGCTTACAACTAGCGGGAGTGAAGATAGAGACCCAGTACTTC	CASSLQLAGVKIETQYF
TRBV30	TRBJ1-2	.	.	TGTGCCTGGACCAAGCGGATCCTAGGAGTCTATGGCTACACCTTC	CAWTKRILGVYGYTF
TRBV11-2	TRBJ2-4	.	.	TGTGCCAGCAGCACAGGGGTTTGGGGGGACATTCAGTACTTC	CASSTGVWGDIQYF
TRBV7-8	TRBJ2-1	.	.	TGTGCCAGCAGCTTACTCCCGAGAAATTCCTACAATGAGCAGTTCTTC	CASSLLPRNSYNEQFF
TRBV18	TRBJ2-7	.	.	TGTGCCAGCTCACCCCTAGGGGGTTTCTACTACGAGCAGTACTTC	CASSPLGGFYYEQYF
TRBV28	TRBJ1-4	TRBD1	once	TGTGCCAGCAGTTTACCCGGACAGGGGGCGGCTAATGAAAAACTGTTTTTT	CASSLPGQGAANEKLFF
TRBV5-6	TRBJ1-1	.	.	TGTGCCAGCAGCTTGGTTGGGTCAGTGCGGGGAGCTTTCTTT	CASSLVGSVRGAFF
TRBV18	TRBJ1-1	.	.	TGTGCCAGCTCGAGACAGGTTGGGGCTGAAGCTTTCTTT	CASSRQVGAEAFF
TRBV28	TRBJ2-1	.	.	TGTGCCAGCACCGGGGACGTCTACAATGAGCAGTTCTTC	CASTGDVYNEQFF
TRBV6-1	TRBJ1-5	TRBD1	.	TGTGCCAGCAGTGAACAGGGGGGAGGGCAGCCCCAGCATTTT	CASSEQGGGQPQHF
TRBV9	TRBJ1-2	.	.	TGTGCCAGCAGCATAACAGCAGCTAACTATGGCTACACCTTC	CASSITAANYGYTF
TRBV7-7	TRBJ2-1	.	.	TGTGCTAGCAGCTTAGGAGCTAGCTCCTACAATGAGCAGTTCTTC	CASSLGASSYNEQFF
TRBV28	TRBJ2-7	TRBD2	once	TGTGCCAGCAGTCCACTAGCGGCGAACTACGAGCAGTACTTC	CASSPLAANYEQYF
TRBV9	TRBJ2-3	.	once	TGTGCCAGCAGCGACCATGGGGGGTCAGATACGCAGTATTTT	CASSDHGGSDTQYF
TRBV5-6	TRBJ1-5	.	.	TGTGCCAGCAGCTTGGGAGGGAGCAATCAGCCCCAGCATTTT	CASSLGGSNQPQHF
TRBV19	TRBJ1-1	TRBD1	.	TGTGCCAGTAGTATGGCACAGGGGATTTATGAAGCTTTCTTT	CASSMAQGIYEAFF
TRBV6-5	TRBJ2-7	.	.	TGTGCCAGCAGTTTGACCGGGACCCCCTACGAGCAGTACTTC	CASSLTGTPYEQYF
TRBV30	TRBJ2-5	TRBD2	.	TGTGCCTGGAGCCTAGCGGGAGTTTCGGAGACCCAGTACTTC	CAWSLAGVSETQYF
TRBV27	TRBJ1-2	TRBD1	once	TGTGCCAGCAGTTTATGGGACAGGGGATCTGGCTACACCTTC	CASSLWDRGSGYTF
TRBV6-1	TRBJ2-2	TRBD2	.	TGTGCCAGCAGGACTAGCCCGAACACCGGGGAGCTGTTTTTT	CASRTSPNTGELFF
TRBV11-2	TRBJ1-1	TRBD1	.	TGTGCCAGCACCGACAGGGACCGGAACACTGAAGCTTTCTTT	CASTDRDRNTEAFF
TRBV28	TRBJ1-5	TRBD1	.	TGTGCCAGCAGTTTACAGGGGGGCAATCAGCCCCAGCATTTT	CASSLQGGNQPQHF
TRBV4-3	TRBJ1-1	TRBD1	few	TGCGCCAGCAGCCAGATGGGACAGGGGGCCGGGAACACTGAAGCTTTCTTT	CASSQMGQGAGNTEAFF
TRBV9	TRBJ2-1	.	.	TGTGCCAGCAGCCCTAAACAACGAGGGGGAGATTACAATGAGCAGTTCTTC	CASSPKQRGGDYNEQFF
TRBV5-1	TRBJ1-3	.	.	TGCGCCAGCAGCTATCGGGTAGGATTTAAAAGCTCTGGAAACACCATATATTTT	CASSYRVGFKSSGNTIYF
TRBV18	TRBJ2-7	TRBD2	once	TGTGCCAGCCGCCGGGGGGACGAGCAGTACTTC	CASRRGDEQYF
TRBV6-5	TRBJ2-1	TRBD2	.	TGTGCCAGCAGTTCCCGACCGGGACTAGTCAATGAGCAGTTCTTC	CASSSRPGLVNEQFF
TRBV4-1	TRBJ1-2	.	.	TGCGCCAGCAGCCCTCTGGGGTCCGGGTATGGCTACACCTTC	CASSPLGSGYGYTF
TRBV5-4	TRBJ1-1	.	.	TGTGCCAGCAGCCGGGGACAGAACACTGAAGCTTTCTTT	CASSRGQNTEAFF
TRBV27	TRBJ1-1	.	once	TGTGCCAGCAGTTACCTAACTCCTACGGGGGGAATGAACACTGAAGCTTTCTTT	CASSYLTPTGGMNTEAFF
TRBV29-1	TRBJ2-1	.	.	TGCAGCGTTCCGTCTACTAGCTTTAGGTTCTTC	CSVPSTSFRFF
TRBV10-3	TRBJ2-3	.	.	TGTGCCATCAGTGTGGGACAGAACGGGAGAATGGGCACAGATACGCAGTATTTT	CAISVGQNGRMGTDTQYF
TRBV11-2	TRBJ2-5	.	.	TGTGCCAGCAGCTTAGGTGGGTCGCTGAGACAAGAGACCCAGTACTTC	CASSLGGSLRQETQYF
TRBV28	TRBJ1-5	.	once	TGTGCCAGCAGTGAGCGACAGTACGGCAATCAGCCCCAGCATTTT	CASSERQYGNQPQHF
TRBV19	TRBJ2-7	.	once	TGTGCCAGTAGTATAAGACCGGGATTTTCCTACGAGCAGTACTTC	CASSIRPGFSYEQYF
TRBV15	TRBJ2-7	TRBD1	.	TGTGCCACCAGCAGAGATCCTGGACAGGGATACGAGCAGTACTTC	CATSRDPGQGYEQYF
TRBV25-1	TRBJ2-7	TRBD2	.	TGTGCCAGCAGTGAAGGAGTAGGGACTAGCGGAACCTACGAGCAGTACTTC	CASSEGVGTSGTYEQYF
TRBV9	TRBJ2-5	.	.	TGTGCCAGCAACTCAGGGAAAGGCGAGGAACAAGAGACCCAGTACTTC	CASNSGKGEEQETQYF
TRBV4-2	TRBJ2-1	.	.	TGTGCCAGCAGCCAAGAAAGTGACAACAATGAGCAGTTCTTC	CASSQESDNNEQFF
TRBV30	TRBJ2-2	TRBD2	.	TGTGCCTGGAGCAGAGGGACTAGCGGGAAAGTCGGGGAGCTGTTTTTT	CAWSRGTSGKVGELFF
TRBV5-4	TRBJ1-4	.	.	TGTGCCAGCAGCCCGAGGGGTCCCGGGACGGATAATGAAAAACTGTTTTTT	CASSPRGPGTDNEKLFF